Sequencing of this T cell receptor (beta chain) was carried out in a study of T-cell memory formation after mild COVID-19. Whole-study context: In these data, TCR clusters were largely donor specific. Findings and limits, study-wide: Largely, contracting CD4+ clones fell within CM and EM, and contracting CD8+ clones within EMRA. While clones contracting from day 15 to 85 were balanced between CD4 and CD8, later expanders leaned CD4+. Detection of some responders pre-infection suggested pre-existing cross-reactive memory T cells participated.

One entry per CDR3 protein, called by TCRdb with MiXCR from the 5' RACE reads. Seen here are about 360,000 distinct CDR3 sequences, under 15% observed once, and the top ten hold around a fifth. Germline V lookup: CDR1 SGHRS, CDR2 YFSETQ. Trimming at V came to 4 bases and at J to 0 bases, leaving 13 bases not matched to a gene. This CDR3 is built from 18 residues. Worth noting for this clonotype: The antigen is undetermined.

This chain joins TRBV5-1 and TRBJ1-3, with 7 bases that match TRBD1. This clonotype originated in a man younger than 30 who had mild COVID-19 (a few samples of this study predate the infection). Cell type and time point are not known. The sample comprised PBMCs or a T cell subset sorted from them (not recorded which). The CDR3 spells CASSGDLYRGDSGNTIYF. The CDR3 DNA follows: TGCGCCAGCAGCGGAGACCTATACAGGGGTGACTCTGGAAACACCATATATTTT. Using reference TRBV5-1 and TRBJ1-3 for the parts outside the CDR3, the full variable domain is KAGVTQTPRYLIKTRGQQVTLSCSPISGHRSVSWYQQTPGQGLQFLFEYFSETQRNKGNFPGRFSGRQFSNSRSEMNVSTLELGDSALYLCASSGDLYRGDSGNTIYFGEGSWLTVV.